This T cell receptor (beta chain) stems from a study of cytomegalovirus exposure and HLA in healthy donors. Whole-study context: Most donors, 70% to 85% of roughly 400 genotyped, fell in the Caucasian-associated ancestry cluster.

Germline lookup yields CDR1 MDHEN and CDR2 SYDVKM. The CDR3 totals 14 residues. V trimming: 5 bases; J trimming: 6 bases; junction bases outside the gene matches: 9. In regard to this clone: The antigen remains undetermined.

The PCR had 60 Vbeta and 13 Jbeta primers. Generated by immunoSEQ multiplex PCR, the TCRdb table keeps only in-frame clones and is missing some. The sample holds approximately 150,000 clones, roughly 73% seen once. Broader study findings: Some segments of the V type, notably TRBV6-2 and TRBV6-3, were excluded as indistinguishable. A missense variant in DCLRE1C was later tied to TCR beta V- and J-gene trimming.

The gene calls are TRBV28 and TRBJ1-1, with TRBD1 matching over 7 bases. The receptor's source is a man aged 18 to 35 in good health and CMV-seropositive. Sample: PBMCs. The DNA for the CDR3 is TGTGCCAGCAGTCTGACAGGGACCACGCCTGAAGCTTTCTTT. This gives the protein CASSLTGTTPEAFF.